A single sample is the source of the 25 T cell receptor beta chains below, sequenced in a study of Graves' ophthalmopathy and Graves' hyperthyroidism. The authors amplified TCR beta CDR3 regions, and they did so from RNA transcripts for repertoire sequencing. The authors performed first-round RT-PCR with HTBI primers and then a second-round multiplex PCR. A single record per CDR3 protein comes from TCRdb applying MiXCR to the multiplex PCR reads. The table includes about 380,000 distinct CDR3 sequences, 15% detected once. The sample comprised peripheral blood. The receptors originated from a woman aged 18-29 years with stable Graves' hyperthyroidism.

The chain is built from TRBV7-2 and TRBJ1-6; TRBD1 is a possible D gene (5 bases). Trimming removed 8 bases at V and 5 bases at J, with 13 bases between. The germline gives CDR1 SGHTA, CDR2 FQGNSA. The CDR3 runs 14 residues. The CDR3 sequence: CASGGTGDNSPLHF. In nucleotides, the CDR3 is TGTGCCAGCGGCGGGACGGGGGATAATTCACCCCTCCACTTT.

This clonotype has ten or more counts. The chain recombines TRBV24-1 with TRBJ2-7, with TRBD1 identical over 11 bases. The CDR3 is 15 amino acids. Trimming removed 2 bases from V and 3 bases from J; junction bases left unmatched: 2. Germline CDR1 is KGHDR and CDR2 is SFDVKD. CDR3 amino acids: CATSDYGTGGYEQYF. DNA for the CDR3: TGTGCCACCAGTGATTACGGGACAGGGGGCTACGAGCAGTACTTC.

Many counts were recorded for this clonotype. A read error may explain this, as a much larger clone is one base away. The CDR3 sequence is CASSEPGTADTEAFF. Here the CDR3 DNA reads TGTGCCAGCAGTGAACCCGGCACCGCGGACACTGAAGCTTTCTTT. The genes are TRBV6-1 and TRBJ1-1; unclear D gene. Germline V lookup: CDR1 MNHNS, CDR2 SASEGT. Trimming shortened V by 2 bases and J by 3 bases, and 13 bases separated the two germline ends. The CDR3 extends over 15 amino acids.

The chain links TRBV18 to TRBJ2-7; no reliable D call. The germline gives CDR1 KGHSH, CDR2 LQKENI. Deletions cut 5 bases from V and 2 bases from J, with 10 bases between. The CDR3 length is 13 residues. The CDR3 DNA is TGTGCCAGCTCAAAGACGGCGACCTACGAGCAGTACTTC. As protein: CASSKTATYEQYF.

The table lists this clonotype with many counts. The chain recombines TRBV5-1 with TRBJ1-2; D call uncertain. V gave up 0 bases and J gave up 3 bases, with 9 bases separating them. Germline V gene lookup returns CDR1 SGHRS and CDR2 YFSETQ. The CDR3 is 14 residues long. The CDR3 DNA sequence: TGCGCCAGCAGCTTGGATGGACGGGACTATGGCTACACCTTC. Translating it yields CASSLDGRDYGYTF.

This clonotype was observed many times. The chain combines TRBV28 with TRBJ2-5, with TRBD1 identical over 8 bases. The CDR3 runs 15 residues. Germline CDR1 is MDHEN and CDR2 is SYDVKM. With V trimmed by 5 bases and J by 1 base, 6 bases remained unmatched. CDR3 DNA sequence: TGTGCCAGCAGTCCCTGGGACAGGAGCCAAGAGACCCAGTACTTC. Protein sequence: CASSPWDRSQETQYF.

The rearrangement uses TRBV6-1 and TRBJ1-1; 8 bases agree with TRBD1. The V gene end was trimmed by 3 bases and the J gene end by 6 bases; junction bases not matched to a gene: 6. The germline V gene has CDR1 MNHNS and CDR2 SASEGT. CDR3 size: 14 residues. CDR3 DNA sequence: TGTGCCAGCAGTGACGAGACAGGGGTGGCTGAAGCTTTCTTT. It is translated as CASSDETGVAEAFF.

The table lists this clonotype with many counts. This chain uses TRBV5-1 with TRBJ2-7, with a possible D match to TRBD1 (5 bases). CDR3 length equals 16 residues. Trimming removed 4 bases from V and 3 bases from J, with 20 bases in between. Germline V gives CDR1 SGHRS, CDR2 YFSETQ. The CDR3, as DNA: TGCGCCAGCAGCCGACACGCAGGGCTCCGGCACTACGAGCAGTACTTC. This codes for CASSRHAGLRHYEQYF.

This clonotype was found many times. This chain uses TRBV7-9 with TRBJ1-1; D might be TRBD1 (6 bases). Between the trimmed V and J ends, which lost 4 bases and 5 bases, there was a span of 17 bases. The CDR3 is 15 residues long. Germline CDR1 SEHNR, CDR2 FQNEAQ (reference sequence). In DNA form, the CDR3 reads TGTGCCAGCAGCTCGTTCACAGGGAGCGGGACTGAAGCTTTCTTT. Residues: CASSSFTGSGTEAFF.

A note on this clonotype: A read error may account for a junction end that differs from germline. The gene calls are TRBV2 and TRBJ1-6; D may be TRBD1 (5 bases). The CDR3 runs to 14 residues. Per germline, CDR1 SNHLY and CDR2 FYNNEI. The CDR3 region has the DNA TGTGCCAGCAGTGAGACAGTTCTGAATTCACCGCTCAACTTT. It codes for CASSETVLNSPLNF.

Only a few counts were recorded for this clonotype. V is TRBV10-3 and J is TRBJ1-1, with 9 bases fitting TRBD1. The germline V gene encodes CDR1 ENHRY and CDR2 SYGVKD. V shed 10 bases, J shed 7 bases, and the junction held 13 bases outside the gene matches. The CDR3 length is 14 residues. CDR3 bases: TGTGCCACCGCCGACCCGGGACAGGGTTTTGAAGCTTTCTTT. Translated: CATADPGQGFEAFF.

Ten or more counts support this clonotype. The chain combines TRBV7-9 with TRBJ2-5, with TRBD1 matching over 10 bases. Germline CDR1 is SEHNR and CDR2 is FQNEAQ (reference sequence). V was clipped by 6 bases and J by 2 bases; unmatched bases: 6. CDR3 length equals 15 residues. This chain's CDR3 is CASRFPGQGQETQYF. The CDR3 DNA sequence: TGTGCCAGCAGATTTCCGGGACAGGGGCAAGAGACCCAGTACTTC.

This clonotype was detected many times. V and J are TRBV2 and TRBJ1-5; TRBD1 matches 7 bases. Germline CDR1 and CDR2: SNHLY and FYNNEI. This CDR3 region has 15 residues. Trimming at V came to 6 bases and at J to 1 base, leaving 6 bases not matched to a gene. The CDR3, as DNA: TGTGCCAGCAGGCCCGGGACAGAGAGCAATCAGCCCCAGCATTTT. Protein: CASRPGTESNQPQHF.

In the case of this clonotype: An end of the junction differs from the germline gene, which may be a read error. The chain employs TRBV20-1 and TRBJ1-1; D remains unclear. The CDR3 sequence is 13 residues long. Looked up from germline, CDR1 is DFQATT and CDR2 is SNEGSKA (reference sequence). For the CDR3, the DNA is TGCAGTGCTAGGGGATTGGGTAACACTGAAGCTGTCTTT. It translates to CSARGLGNTEAVF.

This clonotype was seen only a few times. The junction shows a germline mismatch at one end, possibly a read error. This CDR3 is CASSQVSSGGLFF. The CDR3 DNA is TGTGCCAGCAGCCAAGTCAGCAGTGGGGGGCTGTTTTTT. This rearrangement joins TRBV14 to TRBJ2-2; perhaps D is TRBD1 or TRBD2 (5 bases each). Germline-derived CDR1 and CDR2 are SGHDN and FVKESK. The length of the CDR3 is 13 residues.

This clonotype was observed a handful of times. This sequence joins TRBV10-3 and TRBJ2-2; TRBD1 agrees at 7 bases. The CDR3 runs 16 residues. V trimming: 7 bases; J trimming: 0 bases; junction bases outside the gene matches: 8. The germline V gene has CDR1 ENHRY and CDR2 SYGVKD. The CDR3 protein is CAITTDRSANTGELFF. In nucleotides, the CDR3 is TGTGCCATCACCACGGACAGGAGCGCGAACACCGGGGAGCTGTTTTTT.

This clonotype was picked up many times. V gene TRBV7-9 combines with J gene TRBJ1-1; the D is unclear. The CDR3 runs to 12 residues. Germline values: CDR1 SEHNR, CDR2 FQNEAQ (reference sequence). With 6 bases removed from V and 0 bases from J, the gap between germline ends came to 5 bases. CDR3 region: CASRNLNTEAFF. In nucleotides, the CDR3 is TGTGCCAGCAGGAACCTGAACACTGAAGCTTTCTTT.

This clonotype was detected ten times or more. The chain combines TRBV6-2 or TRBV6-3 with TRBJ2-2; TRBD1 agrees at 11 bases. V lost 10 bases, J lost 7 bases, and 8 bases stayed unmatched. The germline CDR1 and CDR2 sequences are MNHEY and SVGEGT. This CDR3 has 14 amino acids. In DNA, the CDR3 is TGTGCCACCTGGACAGGGGGCGAGGGCGGGGAGCTGTTTTTT. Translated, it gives CATWTGGEGGELFF.

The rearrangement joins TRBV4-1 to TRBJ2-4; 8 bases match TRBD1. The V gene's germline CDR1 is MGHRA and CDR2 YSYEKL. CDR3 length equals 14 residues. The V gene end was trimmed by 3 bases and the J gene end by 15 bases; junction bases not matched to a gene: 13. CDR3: CASSHKPGGQRRYF. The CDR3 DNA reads TGCGCCAGCAGCCACAAACCAGGGGGCCAACGTAGGTACTTC.

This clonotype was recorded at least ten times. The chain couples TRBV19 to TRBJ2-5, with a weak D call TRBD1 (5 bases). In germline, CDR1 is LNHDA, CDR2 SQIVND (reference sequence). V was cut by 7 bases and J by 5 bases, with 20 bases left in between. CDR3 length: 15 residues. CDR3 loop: CASTLIAGPGETQYF. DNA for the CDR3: TGTGCCAGTACCCTTATTGCAGGGCCTGGGGAGACCCAGTACTTC. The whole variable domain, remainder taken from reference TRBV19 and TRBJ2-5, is DGGITQSPKYLFRKEGQNVTLSCEQNLNHDAMYWYRQDPGQGLRLIYYSQIVNDFQKGDIAEGYSVSREKKESFPLTVTSAQKNPTAFYLCASTLIAGPGETQYFGPGTRLLVL.

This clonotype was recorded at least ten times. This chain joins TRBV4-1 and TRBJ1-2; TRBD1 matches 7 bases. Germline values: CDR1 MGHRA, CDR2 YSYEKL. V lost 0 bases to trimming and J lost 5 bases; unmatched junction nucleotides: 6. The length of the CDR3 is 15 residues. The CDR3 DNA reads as TGCGCCAGCAGCCAAGAGCGGGACAGTCCTTATGGCTACACCTTC. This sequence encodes CASSQERDSPYGYTF.

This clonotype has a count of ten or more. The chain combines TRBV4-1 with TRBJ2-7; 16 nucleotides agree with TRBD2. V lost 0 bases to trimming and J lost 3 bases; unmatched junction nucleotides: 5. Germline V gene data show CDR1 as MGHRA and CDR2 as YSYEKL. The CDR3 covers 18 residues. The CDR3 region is CASSQDQGLAGGLYEQYF. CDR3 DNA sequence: TGCGCCAGCAGCCAAGATCAGGGACTAGCGGGGGGGCTCTACGAGCAGTACTTC.

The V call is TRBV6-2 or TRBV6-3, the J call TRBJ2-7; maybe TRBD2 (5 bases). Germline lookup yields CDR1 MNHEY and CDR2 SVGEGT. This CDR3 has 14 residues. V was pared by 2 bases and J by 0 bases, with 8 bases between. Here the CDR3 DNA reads TGTGCCAGCAGTTACCCGGCGGGCTCCTACGAGCAGTACTTC. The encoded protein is CASSYPAGSYEQYF.

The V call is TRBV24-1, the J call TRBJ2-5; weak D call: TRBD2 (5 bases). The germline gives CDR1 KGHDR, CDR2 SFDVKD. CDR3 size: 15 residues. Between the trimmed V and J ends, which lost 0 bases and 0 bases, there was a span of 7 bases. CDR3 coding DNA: TGTGCCACCAGTGATTTGCACGGGGACCAAGAGACCCAGTACTTC. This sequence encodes CATSDLHGDQETQYF.

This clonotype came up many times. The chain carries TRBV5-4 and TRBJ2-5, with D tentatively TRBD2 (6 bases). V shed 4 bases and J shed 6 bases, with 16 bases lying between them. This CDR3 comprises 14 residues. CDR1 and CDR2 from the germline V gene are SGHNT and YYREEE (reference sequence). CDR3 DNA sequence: TGTGCCAGCAGCGGGGGAGGCGACACAAAGACCCAGTACTTC. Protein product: CASSGGGDTKTQYF.